What follows describes a single T cell receptor beta chain. This specimen comes from a study of technical replicates of blood from several donors. Germline lookup yields CDR1 MRHNA and CDR2 SNTAGT. The V segment lost 4 bases and the J segment 6 bases; nucleotides outside the gene matches: 7. This CDR3 is 15 amino acids long. Profiled with immunoSEQ multiplex PCR; TCRdb holds only in-frame clones, not every one. The table lists about 80,000 clones, around 90% of them singletons, with about 0.4% in the top ten. V usage is TRBV6-4 and J usage is TRBJ2-2; 8 bases agree with TRBD1. The sequencing sample was made of T cells isolated from PBMCs. The sequence was collected from a human donor in good health. In DNA form, the CDR3 reads TGTGCCAGCAGTGCCGCAGGGGGCATCTCCGGGGAGCTGTTTTTT. This gives the protein CASSAAGGISGELFF.